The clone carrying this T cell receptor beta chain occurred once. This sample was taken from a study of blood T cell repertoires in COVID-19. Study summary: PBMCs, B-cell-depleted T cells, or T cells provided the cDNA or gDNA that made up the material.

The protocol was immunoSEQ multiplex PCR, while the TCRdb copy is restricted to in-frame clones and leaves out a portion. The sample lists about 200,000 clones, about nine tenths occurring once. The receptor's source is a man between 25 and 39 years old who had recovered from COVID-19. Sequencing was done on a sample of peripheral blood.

For the CDR3, the DNA is TGTGCTAGTGGTTCGACAGGAGGGGGGGGAGAGACCCAGTACTTC. Translation: CASGSTGGGGETQYF. The chain has TRBV12-5 and TRBJ2-5; perhaps TRBD2 as D (7 bases). CDR3 length: 15 amino acids. V was cut by 4 bases and J by 4 bases, with 16 bases left in between. The V gene's germline CDR1 is LGHNT and CDR2 FRNRAP.